This T cell receptor beta chain was found in a study of Graves' ophthalmopathy and Graves' hyperthyroidism. Study summary: No treatment had been given when peripheral blood was collected at initial diagnosis.

Amplified TCR beta CDR3 regions were obtained using RNA transcripts as template. Second-round multiplex PCR came after a first-round RT-PCR that employed HTBI primers. TCRdb itself ran the multiplex PCR reads through MiXCR, one entry per CDR3 protein. The table includes approximately 700,000 distinct CDR3 sequences, 40% detected once. This clonotype was counted many times. The antigen is undetermined. Study observations and caveats: In blood appeared most of the expanded thyroid clonotypes whose frequency exceeded 0.001. Discriminating ophthalmopathy from stable hyperthyroidism, a 13-signature model attained a sensitivity of under 90% and a specificity of around 77%.

V lost 5 bases and J 3 bases, leaving 11 bases between the germline ends. There are 13 residues in the CDR3. Physicians reached a diagnosis by relying on clinical symptoms, serum thyroxine, TRAb, thyroid ultrasound and orbital computed tomography. Sequencing was done on a sample of peripheral blood. This chain connects TRBV12-3 or TRBV12-4 to TRBJ2-7, with TRBD2 as a possible D gene (5 bases). This receptor was taken from an adult man with Graves' ophthalmopathy. The CDR3: CASSAGINYEQYF. The CDR3 nucleotides read TGTGCCAGCAGTGCCGGGATAAACTACGAGCAGTACTTC.